The present TCR beta chain was sequenced within a study of cytomegalovirus exposure and HLA in healthy donors (dated by TCRdb to 2015 to 2018). Broadly, across the study: In an earlier analysis of fewer than 750 of the donors, under 300 Gb of sequence data and 100 million or so unique TCR beta sequences from approximately 180 million T cells were reported. Donor age, sex, ethnicity and CMV serostatus were compiled together with the repertoire data. Several DR-DQ haplotypes were handled as single units for association and clustering because linkage in the cohort was strong. Of the 398 genotyped donors, over 65% fell in the genetic ancestry cluster associated with self-reported Caucasian donors. A later genetic analysis took genome-wide SNP genotypes for about 55% of the 666 donors and used that subset as a discovery cohort. The study was designed to test whether signatures of past pathogen exposure could be identified by cataloging public T cell receptors. The T cell repertoires of 700 or so subjects were profiled by immunosequencing and related to cytomegalovirus serostatus. In addition to the first cohort of several hundred subjects, a separate validation cohort of 130 or so different subjects was used. An early release covering over 500 HLA-typed donors comprised around 300 gigabases of sequencing data and some 79 million unique TCR sequences. Rather than using new phenotypic data, the later analysis identified candidate immune exposures from TCR beta sequences and from how often those sequences occurred across donors. All discovery cohort repertoires had been generated on a single sequencing platform. The number of typed donors differed by locus: roughly 629-640 for A, B, C, DRB1 and DQB1; 522 for DQA1; fewer than 610 for DPA1; and some 470 for DPB1. High-throughput TCR immunosequencing, statistical association of individual TCRs with disease status, and machine learning were combined to predict cytomegalovirus infection status. An earlier analysis of several hundred of the donors applied high-throughput TCR beta sequencing to assess whether each TCR beta V gene segment acted as functional or pseudogenic. To study patterns of TCR occurrence, a later analysis re-analyzed previously published TCR beta repertoires from 666 donors and added high-resolution HLA genotyping. On average, around 240,000 unique TCR beta nucleotide sequences were sequenced per donor among about 400 genotyped donors of the cohort, with around 19% of those sequences being non-productive. Both class I and class II loci were covered by HLA typing, at four-digit resolution.

General conclusions and limits of the study: Most CMV-associated TCR beta chains appeared to be HLA-restricted in a later analysis, and the HLA associations seemed to be driven largely by CMV exposure. An earlier analysis of approximately 500 of the donors showed that most TCR beta V segments appeared in productive rearrangements either about 87% or about 30% of the time, which broadly matched IMGT annotations. Because HLA typing was unavailable for some donors at each locus, only the typed subset was used in association tests. The classifier was reported to diagnose cytomegalovirus status with high specificity and sensitivity in both the original cohort and the validation cohort. A later genetic analysis reported fewer N-insertions in productive TCRs among donors in an Asian-associated ancestry cluster than the roughly 620-donor mean. Across donors, most TCR sequences were observed very rarely, whereas some public TCRs were present in many individuals. Strong co-occurrence of HLA alleles, especially DR and DQ, made assigning TCR associations to individual alleles difficult. Linkage disequilibrium might explain the correlated functional status among segregating V segments, but an unknown experimental factor could not be excluded. A total of 150 to 200 TCR beta chains were listed by the study as associated with cytomegalovirus. A cluster of highly shared sequence variants was judged likely to be a technical artifact of the sequencing pipeline. V-gene and J-gene trimming of TCR beta chains was associated with a missense DCLRE1C variant in a later genetic analysis, and the association was replicated in an independent cohort. The earlier analysis of approximately 540 of the donors excluded approximately 17 rarely observed V segments, including chromosome 9 orphons, because counts were too low. Sequencing depth was assumed to be roughly uniform across donors in the presence/absence analyses, though that assumption may not hold. The cohort was sequenced for TCR beta chains only, and without alpha or paired-chain data the features that could be detected were limited. The authors suggested that the approach could potentially be generalized to other disease states and immunological phenotypes. In a later analysis, the rate of TCR association differed among HLA loci, with DRB1 alleles having the most associated TCRs and HLA-C alleles having the fewest. In vitro tests confirmed that a few of the cytomegalovirus-associated TCR beta chains recognize cytomegalovirus antigens. A further reported finding was that TCR beta sequences accurately predicted the HLA-A and HLA-B alleles for most subjects in the first cohort. The 87-base-pair reads could not distinguish some IMGT-functional V segments, including TRBV6-2 and TRBV6-3, so those segments were excluded. In a later analysis, several top co-occurrence clusters were reported to appear linked to parvovirus B19, influenza, CMV and Epstein-Barr virus. Compared with equally common non-associated chains, HLA-associated TCR beta chains in a later analysis were more clonally expanded and had lower generation probabilities. At a false discovery rate of 0.05, a later analysis linked fewer than 20,000 TCR beta sequences to specific HLA alleles. For the cohort, immune exposure information was limited to CMV serostatus.

From V the trimming removes 5 bases and from J it removes 4 bases, while the gene matches leave 13 bases of the junction unaccounted for. There are 17 amino acids in the CDR3, from cysteine to phenylalanine inclusive. The read is trimmed to its CDR3 DNA, 51 bases read in frame from base 1. CDR1 and CDR2 are read off the germline V gene as SGHVS and FQNEAQ. A note on this clone: What this receptor recognizes is not known. No much larger clone is present one base from it, and per-base qualities are unavailable.

The cohort consisted of 666 healthy bone marrow donors. At the time of sampling, every cohort member was nominally healthy, though immune exposures that went unrecorded were likely present. The donor tested CMV seropositive, placing the donor among the 290 or so seropositive members of the cohort. A peripheral blood sample was provided by each donor, and peripheral blood mononuclear cells were used for TCR beta sequencing. Genomic DNA extraction from the blood cell samples was performed with the Qiagen DNeasy Blood Extraction Kit. The library was built by means of the immunoSEQ multiplex PCR assay. For the multiplex PCR, a mixture combining 60 forward primers for TCR Vbeta segments and 13 reverse primers for TCR Jbeta segments was used. Amplification of the CDR3 region of rearranged TCR beta genes was performed with a multiplex PCR assay on genomic DNA. On the Illumina HiSeq System, the amplified TCR beta libraries were sequenced as 87-base-pair reads. Processing in the source paper ran as follows. In a later analysis, about 80 million unique TCR beta chains were counted across the 650 to 700 repertoires, and around 10 million of these chains were shared by at least two donors. To remove PCR and sequencing errors, raw reads were error-corrected and collapsed into unique sequences using a nearest-neighbor algorithm that merged closely related sequences. V, D and J gene segments were assigned by aligning CDR3 sequences to IMGT reference sequences. For a sequence to be retained, a match of at least six nucleotides to both a V gene segment and a J gene segment was required. A rearrangement counted as productive if the CDR3 had no stop codons and remained in frame with V and J, and every other rearrangement counted as non-productive. Following IMGT convention, CDR3 was defined as the stretch from the second conserved V-encoded cysteine to the conserved J-encoded phenylalanine. In an earlier analysis of more than 550 of the donors, sequences lacking an unambiguous match to a single V gene segment were excluded. In an earlier analysis of some 590 of the donors, a V segment was called functional when productive rearrangements were above 56.7%, and segregating when the standard deviation between donors exceeded 5%. A statistical classification framework was developed to diagnose cytomegalovirus status using the catalog of TCR beta chain sequences. In a later analysis, TCR nucleotide sequences were compared against IMGT/GENE-DB human TR gene sequences so that V and J genes could be assigned. Using the TCRdist pipeline, a later analysis assigned CDR3 sequences along with most-parsimonious VDJ recombination scenarios. In a later analysis, each TCR beta chain was defined by its CDR3 amino acid sequence together with its V-gene family, and reads without a unique V-gene family were excluded. A later analysis removed over 500 highly shared, low-generation-probability nucleotide sequences to deal with suspected cross-contamination and a sequencing artifact. A later analysis calculated a clonal expansion index for each public chain from normalized within-repertoire ranks of inferred template counts. In a later analysis, generation probabilities were computed using a VDJ recombination model fitted to out-of-frame rearrangements, and the results were checked against IGoR. A later analysis scored TCR-TCR, TCR-HLA and TCR-CMV co-occurrence with hypergeometric tests, applying a repertoire-size bias correction to TCR pairs. False discovery rates were estimated in a later analysis by permuting HLA or CMV assignments 20 times. In a later analysis, co-occurring TCRs were grouped with DBSCAN, and TCRdist sequence similarity was added when clustering was performed within HLA-allele-positive subsets. Co-occurrence clustering excluded repertoires with fewer than 30,000 or more than 120,000 public chains, plus five with anomalous nucleotide sharing. What TCRdb holds here is the immuneACCESS table cut down to in-frame rearrangements. Part of the clones is not present; checked against another copy, under half of the missing clones reflect an unresolved V gene, and the others are unexplained. The DNA gave D and trimming, while V, J and clone size come from that table. In this sample the table shows approximately 190,000 clones, 75% to 90% of which occur a single time. The ten largest account for approximately 6% of the sample.

The sequence joins TRBV7-8 to TRBJ2-4; TRBD2 agrees with 8 junctional bases. Sequenced sample: PBMCs. This clonotype originated in a man in his forties or fifties in good health and CMV-seropositive. CDR3 region: CASSPGGGRAWKNIQYF. At the DNA level, the sequence is TGTGCCAGCAGCCCGGGGGGGGGACGGGCCTGGAAAAACATTCAGTACTTC.